This is a list of T cell receptor beta chains from one sample in a study of blood T cell repertoires in COVID-19. Using immunoSEQ multiplex PCR, the repertoire was profiled, and TCRdb retains in-frame clones only, with some absent. The sample has 300,000 to 500,000 clones; 70% to 90% are singletons. The sequenced sample was PBMCs or T cells enriched from blood (not recorded which). Receptor source: a woman aged 35 to 49 with acute COVID-19. CDR3s include the opening cysteine and the closing phenylalanine or tryptophan. D genes are given only for firm matches. Clone size is given for some rows only: seen once, a few or many times, or a class if the clone is expanded.

clone_size: NA; v_call: TRBV19; d_call: TRBD2; j_call: TRBJ2-3; cdr3_aa: CASKQLAGGEDTQYF; cdr3_nt: TGTGCCAGTAAACAACTAGCGGGGGGGGAAGATACGCAGTATTTT
clone_size: NA; v_call: TRBV19; d_call: TRBD1; j_call: TRBJ2-2; cdr3_aa: CASSKGQSSGELFF; cdr3_nt: TGTGCCAGTAGTAAGGGACAGAGCAGTGGGGAGCTGTTTTTT
clone_size: NA; v_call: TRBV2; d_call: TRBD1; j_call: TRBJ1-1; cdr3_aa: CASSVGRDRNTEAFF; cdr3_nt: TGTGCCAGCAGTGTAGGACGGGACAGGAACACTGAAGCTTTCTTT
clone_size: NA; v_call: TRBV5-1; d_call: NA; j_call: TRBJ1-2; cdr3_aa: CASSLNAGGPQGYTF; cdr3_nt: TGCGCCAGCAGCCTGAATGCGGGGGGCCCACAAGGCTACACCTTC
clone_size: NA; v_call: TRBV29-1; d_call: NA; j_call: TRBJ2-1; cdr3_aa: CSAHGGQGEQFF; cdr3_nt: TGCAGCGCTCACGGGGGGCAGGGTGAGCAGTTCTTC
clone_size: NA; v_call: TRBV12-3/TRBV12-4; d_call: NA; j_call: TRBJ1-1; cdr3_aa: CASSFGNTEAFF; cdr3_nt: TGTGCCAGCAGTTTCGGGAACACTGAAGCTTTCTTT
clone_size: once; v_call: TRBV10-3; d_call: TRBD2; j_call: TRBJ2-2; cdr3_aa: CAISEQERGGAGELFF; cdr3_nt: TGTGCCATCAGTGAGCAGGAGCGGGGGGGAGCCGGGGAGCTGTTTTTT
clone_size: once; v_call: TRBV9; d_call: NA; j_call: TRBJ1-2; cdr3_aa: CASSGTGLVTF; cdr3_nt: TGTGCCAGCAGTGGTACAGGGTTGGTAACCTTC
clone_size: NA; v_call: TRBV15; d_call: NA; j_call: TRBJ2-3; cdr3_aa: CATSRGGTGTRLVDTQYF; cdr3_nt: TGTGCCACCAGCAGAGGGGGTACAGGCACCCGCCTGGTGGATACGCAGTATTTT
clone_size: few; v_call: TRBV4-1; d_call: NA; j_call: TRBJ1-2; cdr3_aa: CASSQLSGDGGIYGYTF; cdr3_nt: TGCGCCAGCAGCCAATTAAGTGGGGATGGGGGGATCTATGGCTACACCTTC
clone_size: once; v_call: TRBV30; d_call: TRBD1; j_call: TRBJ1-1; cdr3_aa: CACPNGLTGGAFF; cdr3_nt: TGTGCCTGCCCTAATGGGTTGACAGGGGGAGCTTTCTTT
clone_size: NA; v_call: TRBV6-5; d_call: TRBD1; j_call: TRBJ2-7; cdr3_aa: CASSRGDRGHEQYF; cdr3_nt: TGTGCCAGCAGCCGGGGGGACAGGGGACACGAGCAGTACTTC
clone_size: NA; v_call: TRBV30; d_call: NA; j_call: TRBJ2-7; cdr3_aa: CAWSMGSGGSEQYF; cdr3_nt: TGTGCCTGGAGTATGGGGTCTGGAGGCTCCGAGCAGTACTTC
clone_size: NA; v_call: TRBV6-6; d_call: NA; j_call: TRBJ1-3; cdr3_aa: CAAREGKKGNTIYF; cdr3_nt: TGTGCCGCCCGGGAAGGGAAAAAGGGAAACACCATATATTTT
clone_size: NA; v_call: TRBV5-1; d_call: TRBD2; j_call: TRBJ2-1; cdr3_aa: CASSLNSRGGYNEQFF; cdr3_nt: TGCGCCAGCAGCTTGAATTCACGGGGGGGTTACAATGAGCAGTTCTTC
clone_size: NA; v_call: TRBV2; d_call: TRBD2; j_call: TRBJ2-7; cdr3_aa: CASSRLSGGADEQYF; cdr3_nt: TGTGCCAGCAGTCGACTTAGCGGGGGGGCCGACGAGCAGTACTTC
clone_size: NA; v_call: TRBV6-5; d_call: TRBD1; j_call: TRBJ2-7; cdr3_aa: CASIPTGTGGEQYF; cdr3_nt: TGTGCCAGCATCCCCACCGGGACAGGCGGCGAGCAGTACTTC
clone_size: NA; v_call: TRBV5-1; d_call: TRBD1; j_call: TRBJ1-1; cdr3_aa: CASSLSTGRNTEAFF; cdr3_nt: TGCGCCAGCAGCTTGTCGACAGGGCGAAACACTGAAGCTTTCTTT
clone_size: NA; v_call: TRBV3-1/TRBV3-2; d_call: NA; j_call: TRBJ1-2; cdr3_aa: CASSQSISFYGYTF; cdr3_nt: TGTGCCAGCAGCCAATCAATTAGTTTCTATGGCTACACCTTC
clone_size: NA; v_call: TRBV27; d_call: NA; j_call: TRBJ2-5; cdr3_aa: CASSLFGGPGETQYF; cdr3_nt: TGTGCCAGCAGTCTCTTCGGCGGGCCGGGAGAGACCCAGTACTTC
clone_size: NA; v_call: TRBV2; d_call: NA; j_call: TRBJ2-2; cdr3_aa: CASSAGQTNTGELFF; cdr3_nt: TGTGCCAGCAGCGCAGGACAAACGAACACCGGGGAGCTGTTTTTT
clone_size: NA; v_call: TRBV7-9; d_call: TRBD2; j_call: TRBJ2-1; cdr3_aa: CASKPRTSGYNEQFF; cdr3_nt: TGTGCCAGCAAACCGAGGACTAGCGGGTACAATGAGCAGTTCTTC
clone_size: NA; v_call: TRBV2; d_call: TRBD1; j_call: TRBJ2-5; cdr3_aa: CASSWDSGTQYF; cdr3_nt: TGTGCCAGCAGTTGGGACAGCGGGACCCAGTACTTC
clone_size: NA; v_call: TRBV7-2; d_call: NA; j_call: TRBJ2-3; cdr3_aa: CASSTPLLGKDTQYF; cdr3_nt: TGTGCCAGCAGCACTCCTCTACTAGGAAAAGATACGCAGTATTTT